These 14 T cell receptor beta chains originate from one sample sequenced in a study of control samples from healthy donors and cancer patients. Produced via immunoSEQ multiplex PCR; TCRdb's table is partial and in-frame only. This table holds about 160,000 clones, approximately 90% found once. The sample taken for sequencing was blood. These TCRs come from a woman under 40 in good health.

The gene calls are TRBV19 and TRBJ2-2; D unresolved. Trimming removed 4 bases at V and 0 bases at J, with 6 bases between. Germline CDR1 LNHDA, CDR2 SQIVND (reference sequence). The CDR3 covers 14 residues. The CDR3 sequence: CASSTDTNTGELFF. CDR3 nucleotides: TGTGCCAGTAGTACCGACACGAACACCGGGGAGCTGTTTTTT.

This clone has only a few counts. CDR3 protein: CASRNGPDRVSNEQFF. The CDR3 DNA reads TGTGCCAGCAGGAACGGGCCGGACAGGGTCTCTAATGAGCAGTTCTTC. The chain has TRBV2 and TRBJ2-1; 8 bases map to TRBD1. Losses at the gene ends were 6 bases for V and 7 bases for J; bases not matched to a gene: 14. Germline assignment: CDR1 SNHLY and CDR2 FYNNEI. The CDR3 contains 16 residues.

The chain couples TRBV28 to TRBJ2-7; D unresolved. Trimming left V 3 bases short and J 3 bases short, with 18 bases between. Germline V gives CDR1 MDHEN, CDR2 SYDVKM. The CDR3 runs 16 residues. CDR3 loop: CASSFEGFEFYYEQYF. Written as DNA, the CDR3 is TGTGCCAGCAGTTTCGAAGGTTTTGAATTCTACTACGAGCAGTACTTC.

In its sample, this clone was seen once. The gene calls are TRBV7-2 and TRBJ2-7; weak D call: TRBD2 (5 bases). The CDR3 is made up of 12 amino acids. Looked up from germline, CDR1 is SGHTA and CDR2 is FQGNSA. V lost 1 base and J lost 10, with 11 bases in between. The DNA for the CDR3 is TGTGCCAGCAGCTTAGATCGCCTAGCTCAGTACTTC. Encoded protein: CASSLDRLAQYF.

The CDR3 reads CSANPTTSYTF. The DNA of the CDR3 is TGCAGTGCTAATCCCACGACAAGCTACACCTTC. The chain combines TRBV20-1 with TRBJ1-2; D remains ambiguous. Germline CDR1 reads DFQATT; CDR2 reads SNEGSKA (reference sequence). Trimming removed 4 bases at V and 9 bases at J, with 12 bases between. The CDR3 consists of 11 residues.

The V call is TRBV9, the J call TRBJ2-1; 9 bases line up with TRBD2. V shed 0 bases and J 3 bases; nucleotides not matched to a gene: 1. Germline V gene lookup returns CDR1 SGDLS and CDR2 YYNGEE. This CDR3 has 15 amino acids. CDR3 DNA: TGTGCCAGCAGCGTAGTTAGCGGGAGCTACAATGAGCAGTTCTTC. It translates to CASSVVSGSYNEQFF.

In regard to this clone: Its ends do not fully match the called genes, so a read error is possible. CDR3 nucleotides: TGTGCCACCGGGAGGACAGGCCCTTGGGAGCAGCACTTC. As protein: CATGRTGPWEQHF. V gene TRBV28 combines with J gene TRBJ2-7, with D perhaps being TRBD1 or TRBD2 (7 bases each). This CDR3 is 13 amino acids long. Germline CDR1 reads MDHEN; CDR2 reads SYDVKM.

This clone showed up just once. This chain links TRBV28 with TRBJ2-7, with a tentative D call TRBD1 (5 bases). Germline V lookup: CDR1 MDHEN, CDR2 SYDVKM. The germline V and J ends were trimmed by 5 bases and 3 bases, with 17 bases remaining between them. The CDR3 has 15 amino acids. CDR3 DNA: TGTGCCAGCAGTCCGTCCCAGGACGGACACTACGAGCAGTACTTC. Its translation is CASSPSQDGHYEQYF.

In its sample, this clone was seen once. CDR3 DNA sequence: TGCGCCAGCCTACCTTCGAGCAATGAGCAGTTCTTC. It translates to CASLPSSNEQFF. The chain is built from TRBV10-2 and TRBJ2-1; D is uncertain. This CDR3 has 12 amino acids. Germline V CDR1 and CDR2: WSHSY, SAAADI. V was shortened by 8 bases and J by 6 bases, with 11 bases between the two germline ends.

V usage is TRBV2 and J usage is TRBJ1-1, with TRBD1 matching over 7 bases. The germline V gene has CDR1 SNHLY and CDR2 FYNNEI. This CDR3 is 13 amino acids long. V trimming: 6 bases; J trimming: 3 bases; junction bases outside the gene matches: 4. CDR3 residues: CASRIGGHTEAFF. The CDR3 DNA follows: TGTGCCAGCAGGATAGGGGGCCACACTGAAGCTTTCTTT.

The count of this clone is one. The V and J genes are TRBV18 and TRBJ1-4; a weak D match, TRBD1 (6 bases). Germline CDR1 KGHSH, CDR2 LQKENI. This CDR3 spans 16 amino acids. Trimming took 2 bases from V and 2 from J, leaving 12 bases between them. The CDR3 loop reads CASSPSSGATNEKLFF. As DNA, the CDR3 is TGTGCCAGCTCACCATCGTCAGGGGCTACTAATGAAAAACTGTTTTTT.

The chain combines TRBV5-1 with TRBJ2-7, with D maybe TRBD1 (6 bases). This CDR3 region has 13 residues. From germline, CDR1 is SGHRS and CDR2 YFSETQ. V lost 0 bases, J lost 3 bases, and 7 bases lay in between. CDR3 residues: CASSLGQDYEQYF. The CDR3 region has the DNA TGCGCCAGCAGCTTGGGACAGGACTACGAGCAGTACTTC.

The chain employs TRBV5-1 and TRBJ1-2, with TRBD1 matching 8 bases. V dropped 4 bases and J dropped 8; count of bases not matched to a gene: 10. Per germline, CDR1 SGHRS and CDR2 YFSETQ. The CDR3 is 14 residues long. Written as DNA, the CDR3 is TGCGCCAGCAGCCCCGGGACAGGTGGCAGGGGCTACACCTTC. Amino acid sequence: CASSPGTGGRGYTF. Looking up the rest from reference TRBV5-1 and TRBJ1-2 gives the full variable domain: KAGVTQTPRYLIKTRGQQVTLSCSPISGHRSVSWYQQTPGQGLQFLFEYFSETQRNKGNFPGRFSGRQFSNSRSEMNVSTLELGDSALYLCASSPGTGGRGYTFGSGTRLTVV.

The chain employs TRBV7-9 and TRBJ1-2; D is ambiguous. Germline assignment: CDR1 SEHNR and CDR2 FQNEAQ (reference sequence). Trimming cost V 2 bases and J 6 bases, with 10 bases left between them. This CDR3 is 13 amino acids long. CDR3 nucleotides: TGTGCCAGCAGCTTATCACCCGGGGATGGCTACACCTTC. Translating it yields CASSLSPGDGYTF.